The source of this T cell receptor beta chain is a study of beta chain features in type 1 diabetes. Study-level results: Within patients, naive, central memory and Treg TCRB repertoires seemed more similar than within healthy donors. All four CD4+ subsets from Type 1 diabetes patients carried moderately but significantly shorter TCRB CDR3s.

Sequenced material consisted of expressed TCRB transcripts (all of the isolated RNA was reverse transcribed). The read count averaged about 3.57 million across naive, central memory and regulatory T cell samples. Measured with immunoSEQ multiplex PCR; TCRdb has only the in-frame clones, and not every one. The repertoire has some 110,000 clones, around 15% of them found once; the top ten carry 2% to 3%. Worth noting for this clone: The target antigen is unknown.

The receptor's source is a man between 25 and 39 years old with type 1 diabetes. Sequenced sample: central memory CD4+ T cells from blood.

The CDR3 nucleotides are TGTGCCAGCAGCTTGGGCTCAAACTCCTACGAGCAGTACTTC. Amino acid sequence: CASSLGSNSYEQYF. The chain combines TRBV7-2 with TRBJ2-7; D call uncertain. CDR1 is SGHTA, CDR2 FQGNSA, per germline. The CDR3 is 14 residues long. V lost 3 bases and J 0 bases, leaving 9 bases between the germline ends.